The 16 T cell receptor beta chains below come from one sample, sequenced in a study of blood T cell repertoires in COVID-19. The assay was immunoSEQ multiplex PCR, and TCRdb's table has in-frame clones only and misses some. The sample holds 390,000 or so clones, around 87% seen once. Sequencing was performed on peripheral blood. All receptors come from a woman aged 25 to 39 with COVID-19, enrolled during active disease.

The rearrangement joins TRBV7-2 to TRBJ2-1; the D gene is possibly TRBD2 (6 bases). Germline V gene data show CDR1 as SGHTA and CDR2 as FQGNSA. With 5 bases removed from V and 0 bases from J, the gap between germline ends came to 17 bases. The CDR3 is 17 residues long. The CDR3 DNA sequence: TGTGCCAGCAGCCTGAGGTTAGCGGATAGCTCCTACAATGAGCAGTTCTTC. It is translated as CASSLRLADSSYNEQFF.

The chain links TRBV4-1 to TRBJ2-3; a weak D match, TRBD1 (5 bases). CDR3 length equals 16 residues. CDR1 and CDR2 (germline): MGHRA, YSYEKL. The V and J ends lost 4 bases and 0 bases respectively, with 14 bases between them. The CDR3 region is CASSPQAAPSTDTQYF. The CDR3 bases are TGCGCCAGCAGCCCACAGGCGGCTCCTAGCACAGATACGCAGTATTTT.

The chain couples TRBV30 to TRBJ2-7; maybe TRBD2 (7 bases). Deletions cut 4 bases from V and 2 bases from J, with 9 bases between. The V gene's germline CDR1 is GTSNPN and CDR2 SVGIG (reference sequence). The CDR3 contains 12 residues. CDR3 sequence reads: CAWTGGPYEQYF. The CDR3 bases are TGTGCCTGGACGGGGGGCCCCTACGAGCAGTACTTC. The entire variable domain, with the rest obtained from reference TRBV30 and TRBJ2-7, is as follows: SQTIHQWPATLVQPVGSPLSLECTVEGTSNPNLYWYRQAAGRGLQLLFYSVGIGQISSEVPQNLSASRPQDRQFILSSKKLLLSDSGFYLCAWTGGPYEQYFGPGTRLTVT.

The chain combines TRBV28 with TRBJ1-1; D gene unclear. Germline lookup yields CDR1 MDHEN and CDR2 SYDVKM. The CDR3 contains 14 residues. The germline V and J ends were trimmed by 7 bases and 5 bases, with 17 bases remaining between them. CDR3 sequence reads: CASTPVGVKTEAFF. The CDR3 nucleotides read TGTGCCAGCACCCCCGTAGGAGTCAAGACTGAAGCTTTCTTT.

The V call is TRBV11-2, the J call TRBJ2-1; D remains ambiguous. Trimming took 3 bases from V and 9 from J, leaving 6 bases between them. CDR1 is SGHAT and CDR2 is FQNNGV in the germline V gene. The CDR3 contains 11 residues. Here the CDR3 DNA reads TGTGCCAGCAGCTTGACTGGTGAGCAGTTCTTC. Amino acid sequence: CASSLTGEQFF.

V usage is TRBV7-8 and J usage is TRBJ2-3; the match to TRBD2 covers 9 bases. Germline-derived CDR1 and CDR2 are SGHVS and FQNEAQ. The CDR3 covers 14 residues. The V gene end was trimmed by 5 bases and the J gene end by 4 bases; junction bases not matched to a gene: 4. The CDR3 bases are TGTGCCAGCAGCCCCCGGACTAGCGCAGATACGCAGTATTTT. Translating gives CASSPRTSADTQYF.

The chain employs TRBV9 and TRBJ2-3; perhaps TRBD2 as D (6 bases). Per germline, CDR1 SGDLS and CDR2 YYNGEE. V lost 3 bases, J lost 2 bases, and 19 bases lay in between. There are 17 residues in the CDR3. This chain's CDR3 is CASSGSLSAGSTDTQYF. CDR3 in DNA: TGTGCCAGCAGCGGATCCTTATCGGCGGGATCCACAGATACGCAGTATTTT.

The chain links TRBV6-5 to TRBJ1-5; D call uncertain. Trimming pared 6 bases from V and 0 bases from J, leaving 12 bases between. The germline V gene has CDR1 MNHEY and CDR2 SVGAGI. The CDR3 runs 15 residues. CDR3 protein: CASRERNLSNQPQHF. The CDR3 DNA sequence: TGTGCCAGCAGAGAGAGGAACCTTAGCAATCAGCCCCAGCATTTT.

The V and J genes are TRBV28 and TRBJ1-2; D is perhaps TRBD1 (6 bases). Germline CDR1 MDHEN, CDR2 SYDVKM. Trimming took off 8 bases at V and 4 bases at J, with 17 bases between the two ends. The CDR3 is made up of 14 amino acids. The DNA for the CDR3 is TGTGCCAGCTCCCGAGGGGGGGGCTTCTATGGCTACACCTTC. It yields the protein CASSRGGGFYGYTF.

The rearrangement joins TRBV5-1 to TRBJ1-1, with 8 nucleotides matching TRBD1. J was trimmed by 1 base and V by 0 bases; bases with no gene match: 5. Germline-derived CDR1 and CDR2 are SGHRS and YFSETQ. The CDR3 is made up of 16 amino acids. Here the CDR3 DNA reads TGCGCCAGCAGCTTGGCCGGGGACAGGCCGAACACTGAAGCTTTCTTT. This codes for CASSLAGDRPNTEAFF.

Comments on this clone: The same CDR3 can be traced to other DNA sequences in this sample. V gene TRBV4-1 combines with J gene TRBJ2-7; 9 bases agree with TRBD2. Germline V gives CDR1 MGHRA, CDR2 YSYEKL. Unmatched junction bases numbered 3, after V lost 3 bases and J lost 3 bases. The CDR3 extends over 14 amino acids. The CDR3 spells CASSQSAGGYEQYF. The CDR3 bases are TGCGCCAGCAGCCAGTCAGCGGGGGGCTACGAGCAGTACTTC.

The chain joins TRBV7-2 to TRBJ2-4, with TRBD2 identical over 12 bases. This CDR3 comprises 17 residues. Germline V CDR1 and CDR2: SGHTA, FQGNSA. V trimming: 4 bases; J trimming: 3 bases; junction bases outside the gene matches: 7. The CDR3 loop is CASSSRLAGEDKNIQYF. In nucleotides, the CDR3 is TGTGCCAGCAGCTCCAGACTAGCGGGAGAGGACAAAAACATTCAGTACTTC.

The chain recombines TRBV7-2 with TRBJ2-7; D may be TRBD2 (6 bases). Trimming cost V 5 bases and J 0 bases, with 17 bases left between them. The germline gives CDR1 SGHTA, CDR2 FQGNSA. The CDR3 has 16 residues. DNA for the CDR3: TGTGCCAGCAGCGCCGACTTGGGACTTCCCTCCTACGAGCAGTACTTC. It codes for CASSADLGLPSYEQYF.

The V call is TRBV5-1, the J call TRBJ2-7, with TRBD2 identical over 16 bases. V shed 4 bases and J 0 bases; nucleotides not matched to a gene: 4. Germline V gene sequence: CDR1 SGHRS, CDR2 YFSETQ. The CDR3 extends over 17 amino acids. CDR3 DNA sequence: TGCGCCAGCAGCCCGGGACTAGCGGGAGGGAGCTCCTACGAGCAGTACTTC. It is translated as CASSPGLAGGSSYEQYF.

In its sample, this clone was seen once. The chain has TRBV12-5 and TRBJ1-2, with D unresolved. Germline-derived CDR1 and CDR2 are LGHNT and FRNRAP. CDR3 length equals 12 residues. Trimming removed 3 bases at V and 5 bases at J, with 7 bases between. CDR3 nucleotides: TGTGCTAGTGGTTTTGGGCAGTATGGCTACACCTTC. It encodes CASGFGQYGYTF.

V and J are TRBV29-1 and TRBJ2-1, with 12 bases that match TRBD1. The germline gives CDR1 SQVTM, CDR2 ANQGSEA. The trim removed 0 bases at V and 7 bases at J, leaving 7 bases unmatched. The CDR3 length is 16 residues. The CDR3, as DNA: TGCAGCGTTGAAGACCGGGACAGGGGGCGCTGGAATGAGCAGTTCTTC. The encoded protein is CSVEDRDRGRWNEQFF.